Sequencing of this T cell receptor beta chain was carried out in a study of blood T cell repertoires in COVID-19. Whole-study context: Acute and convalescent COVID-19 samples came from the United States, Italy and Spain.

V was pared by 3 bases and J by 6 bases, with 15 bases between. CDR1 KGHSH and CDR2 LQKENI come from the germline V gene. The CDR3 is made up of 15 amino acids. Sequencing was performed with immunoSEQ multiplex PCR; in TCRdb, only in-frame clones are kept and a portion is missing. The table shows a few hundred thousand clones, with approximately 81% occurring only once. The chain joins TRBV18 to TRBJ2-1, with a weak D call TRBD2 (5 bases). Input material: peripheral blood. This clonotype was obtained from a woman of 80 years or more with acute or convalescent COVID-19. Here the CDR3 reads CASSPGLQNLNEQFF. The CDR3 nucleotides are TGTGCCAGCTCACCCGGACTCCAGAACCTCAATGAGCAGTTCTTC. The full variable domain, its missing parts supplied by reference TRBV18 and TRBJ2-1, is NAGVMQNPRHLVRRRGQEARLRCSPMKGHSHVYWYRQLPEEGLKFMVYLQKENIIDESGMPKERFSAEFPKEGPSILRIQQVVRGDSAAYFCASSPGLQNLNEQFFGPGTRLTVL.